The sequence of this T cell receptor (beta chain) was determined in a study of molecular identifiers for immune sequencing clone quantification. On the study more broadly: Replicate RNA came from roughly 20,000 or 100,000 naive CD8 cells and was split five ways, and four parts were sequenced.

Study-wide points: Over 99% of CMV-specific effector molecules, but under 1% of naive ones, were in clones above 20 copies.

CD8+CD4-CCR7+CD45RA+ sorting gave the naive CD8 T cells. In preparing bulk TCR libraries, previously described methods and listed TCR primers were used. TCRdb itself ran the PCR reads through MiXCR, one entry per CDR3 protein. The sample comprises about 630,000 distinct CDR3 sequences, 25% of which are singletons, and about 0.78% rests with the top ten. This clonotype was observed many times. As yet, its antigen is unknown. Germline CDR1 MNHEY, CDR2 SVGAGI. V was pared by 5 bases and J by 4 bases, with 19 bases between. This CDR3 comprises 16 residues. The chain is built from TRBV6-5 and TRBJ2-3; no clear D gene. The receptor was isolated from a human donor in good health. Some libraries in this study had Jurkat cell RNA spiked in. Sample: naive CD8+ T cells from blood, with Jurkat cell RNA spiked in. Indicated subset: FACS-sorted CD8+CD4-CCR7+CD45RA+ naive T cells. CDR3 amino acids: CASSPRSVRRSDTQYF. For the CDR3, the DNA is TGTGCCAGCAGTCCCCGAAGTGTGCGTCGTTCAGATACGCAGTATTTT.